This T cell receptor beta chain was sequenced during a study of post-analysis software for immune sequencing data. Study-wide results and caveats: Same-batch preparations were strongly co-clustered by F measure. Normalized Chao1 diversity was significantly reduced in patients versus controls.

TCR beta libraries were prepared from cDNA with unique molecular identifiers. The source material, roughly 0.9 to 10 million T cells, gave rise to roughly 0.5 million cDNA molecules. MiXCR, run by TCRdb on the PCR reads, gives a single entry per CDR3 protein. The sample yields about 200,000 distinct CDR3 sequences, 29% seen once. This clonotype was detected only once. Its specificity is unknown. A much larger clone differs by one base, so this may be a read error. The sample taken for sequencing was blood. This TCR came from a girl aged 2 to 17 with multiple sclerosis.

The CDR3: CASSLAPGGPLEQYF. For the CDR3, the DNA is TGTGCCAGCAGCTTAGCGCCGGGAGGGCCTCTTGAGCAGTACTTC. The chain combines TRBV7-2 with TRBJ2-5; TRBD2 aligns across 8 bases. CDR1 is SGHTA and CDR2 is FQGNSA in the germline V gene. J gave up 11 bases and V 0 bases, and 11 bases lay outside the gene matches. The CDR3 is 15 amino acids.